Shown below are 11 T cell receptor beta chains from a single sample sequenced in a study of T cells after yellow fever vaccination. TCRdb recomputed calls from the 5' RACE reads with MiXCR, one row per CDR3 protein. The table records some 500,000 distinct CDR3 sequences, approximately 13% of them present only once. The material was PBMCs, obtained on the day of the yellow fever booster vaccination. Every receptor here comes from a man aged 30 to 45 who received the YFV17D yellow fever vaccine.

CDR3 coding DNA: TGTGCCAGCAGCCAAGATCTTCCGGGAGTCTCCTACAATGAGCAGTTCTTC. It specifies CASSQDLPGVSYNEQFF. The chain has TRBV3-1 and TRBJ2-1; possibly TRBD2 for D (6 bases). Germline loops: CDR1 LGHDT, CDR2 YNNKEL (reference sequence). The CDR3 totals 17 residues. The V end was cut by 0 bases, the J end by 0 bases, with 12 bases between.

This clonotype was counted only a few times. The chain is built from TRBV20-1 and TRBJ2-1, with 8 bases fitting TRBD1. The V segment lost 3 bases and the J segment 1 base; nucleotides outside the gene matches: 5. The CDR3 is made up of 15 amino acids. CDR1 and CDR2 (germline): DFQATT, SNEGSKA (reference sequence). The DNA of the CDR3 is TGCAGTGCTAGCCCCAGGGGGCCATCCTACAATGAGCAGTTCTTC. The encoded protein is CSASPRGPSYNEQFF.

The rearrangement uses TRBV12-5 and TRBJ1-1; D is unclear. Germline V gives CDR1 LGHNT, CDR2 FRNRAP. The V and J ends lost 6 bases and 1 base respectively, with 3 bases between them. CDR3 size: 11 residues. CDR3 DNA sequence: TGTGCTAGTGGCCCGAACACTGAAGCTTTCTTT. Translation gives CASGPNTEAFF. Supplemented by reference TRBV12-5 and TRBJ1-1, the full variable domain reads DARVTQTPRHKVTEMGQEVTMRCQPILGHNTVFWYRQTMMQGLELLAYFRNRAPLDDSGMPKDRFSAEMPDATLATLKIQPSEPRDSAVYFCASGPNTEAFFGQGTRLTVV.

This clonotype was detected a few times. The chain recombines TRBV10-3 with TRBJ2-1; 10 bases fit TRBD2. The V and J ends lost 4 bases and 8 bases, in that order; junction bases with no gene match: 5. The CDR3 runs 14 residues. Looked up from germline, CDR1 is ENHRY and CDR2 is SYGVKD. The DNA of the CDR3 is TGTGCCATCAGTGCAGCGGGAGGGACCTATGAGCAGTTCTTC. This codes for CAISAAGGTYEQFF.

A few counts support this clonotype. The chain recombines TRBV2 with TRBJ2-7, with 12 bases aligning to TRBD1. After removal of 4 bases from V and 6 bases from J, the junction contained 7 bases not matched to a gene. Looked up from germline, CDR1 is SNHLY and CDR2 is FYNNEI. This CDR3 spans 15 amino acids. The CDR3 coding sequence is TGTGCCAGCAGTGGGTCCGGGACAGGGGGCTTCGAGCAGTACTTC. This sequence encodes CASSGSGTGGFEQYF.

The rearrangement joins TRBV5-6 to TRBJ1-1; D is unclear. This CDR3 has 14 amino acids. The V end was cut by 3 bases, the J end by 7 bases, with 16 bases between. Germline CDR1 reads SGHDT; CDR2 reads YYEEEE. The CDR3 sequence: CASSYVRQSGEAFF. DNA of the CDR3: TGTGCCAGCAGCTACGTCCGGCAATCTGGTGAAGCTTTCTTT.

The V call is TRBV10-3, the J call TRBJ2-5; D is uncertain. V was trimmed by 2 bases and J by 2 bases, leaving 12 bases between them. This CDR3 has 15 amino acids. Germline values: CDR1 ENHRY, CDR2 SYGVKD. The CDR3 DNA is TGTGCCATCAGTGAGCCGCTTAAACATCAAGAGACCCAGTACTTC. This codes for CAISEPLKHQETQYF.

Written as DNA, the CDR3 is TGCAGTGCTAGTGGGACTTCGACCTACGAGCAGTACTTC. Translating it yields CSASGTSTYEQYF. The V and J genes are TRBV20-1 and TRBJ2-7, with D maybe TRBD2 (6 bases). Germline values: CDR1 DFQATT, CDR2 SNEGSKA (reference sequence). The V and J ends lost 3 bases and 2 bases respectively, with 11 bases between them. This CDR3 region has 13 residues.

The chain is built from TRBV9 and TRBJ2-7, with a tentative D call TRBD1 (6 bases). Germline loops: CDR1 SGDLS, CDR2 YYNGEE. V shed 1 base and J shed 0 bases, with 11 bases lying between them. The CDR3 runs to 15 residues. CDR3 nucleotide sequence: TGTGCCAGCAGCGTATATGGGGGCCACTCCTACGAGCAGTACTTC. Amino acids: CASSVYGGHSYEQYF. Full variable domain (remainder filled in from reference TRBV9 and TRBJ2-7): DSGVTQTPKHLITATGQRVTLRCSPRSGDLSVYWYQQSLDQGLQFLIQYYNGEERAKGNILERFSAQQFPDLHSELNLSSLELGDSALYFCASSVYGGHSYEQYFGPGTRLTVT.

This clonotype was seen only a few times. The chain recombines TRBV24-1 with TRBJ2-3; 7 nucleotides agree with TRBD2. J was trimmed by 6 bases and V by 6 bases; bases with no gene match: 11. CDR3 size: 15 residues. Germline V CDR1 and CDR2: KGHDR, SFDVKD. DNA for the CDR3: TGTGCCACCAGTTCGCCTAGCGGTCCGGGGGATACGCAGTATTTT. Residues: CATSSPSGPGDTQYF.

This clonotype came up a few times. The rearrangement links TRBV19 to TRBJ2-7, with TRBD2 identical over 7 bases. Germline CDR1 LNHDA, CDR2 SQIVND (reference sequence). V was pared by 7 bases and J by 2 bases, with 8 bases of the junction left unmatched. The CDR3 has 14 amino acids. This CDR3 is CASKLGEGAYEQYF. CDR3 nucleotides: TGTGCCAGTAAATTGGGGGAGGGCGCCTACGAGCAGTACTTC.